This note documents a single T cell receptor (beta chain) sequence. This sample stems from a study of radiotherapy plus CTLA-4 blockade in lung cancer. The data were produced by immunoSEQ multiplex PCR, yet TCRdb's version contains in-frame clones alone and is incomplete. The repertoire holds approximately 89,000 clones, with 78% as singletons. The CDR3 extends over 15 amino acids. Germline V gene lookup returns CDR1 SGHTA and CDR2 FQGTGA. V was shortened by 2 bases and J by 6 bases, with 14 bases between the two germline ends. The V gene is TRBV7-3, the J gene TRBJ1-5; the D gene is possibly TRBD1 (5 bases). The source of this sequence is a human donor with non-small cell lung cancer who had a partial response to radiotherapy plus ipilimumab. Some clones in this sample may be carry-over from other donors' samples. Sequenced material: peripheral blood, taken from a patient treated with radiotherapy plus ipilimumab. The CDR3: CASSLGAGNRQPQHF. For the CDR3, the DNA is TGTGCCAGCAGCTTAGGGGCAGGGAATCGTCAGCCCCAGCATTTT.